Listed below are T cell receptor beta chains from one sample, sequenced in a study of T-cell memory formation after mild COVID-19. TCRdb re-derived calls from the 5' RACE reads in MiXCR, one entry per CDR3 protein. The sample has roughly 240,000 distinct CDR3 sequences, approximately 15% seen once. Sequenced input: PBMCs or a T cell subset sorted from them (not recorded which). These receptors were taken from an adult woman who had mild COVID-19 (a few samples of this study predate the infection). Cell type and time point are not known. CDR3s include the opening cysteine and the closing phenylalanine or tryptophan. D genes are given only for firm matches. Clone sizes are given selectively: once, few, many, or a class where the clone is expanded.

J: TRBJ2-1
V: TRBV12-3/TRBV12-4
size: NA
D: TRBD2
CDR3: CASRRASGGAEEQFF
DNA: TGTGCCAGCAGACGAGCTAGCGGGGGGGCTGAGGAGCAGTTCTTC

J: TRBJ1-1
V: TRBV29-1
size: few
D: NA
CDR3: CSVEGTMNTEAFF
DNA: TGCAGCGTTGAGGGGACTATGAACACTGAAGCTTTCTTT

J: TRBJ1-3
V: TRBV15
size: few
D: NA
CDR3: CATGLEGSGNTIYF
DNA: TGTGCCACTGGGTTGGAGGGCTCTGGAAACACCATATATTTT

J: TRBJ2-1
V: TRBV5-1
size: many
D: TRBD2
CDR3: CASSLIAGDANEQFF
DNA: TGCGCCAGCAGCTTGATAGCGGGAGACGCCAATGAGCAGTTCTTC

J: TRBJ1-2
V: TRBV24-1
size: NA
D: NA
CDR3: CATSDSWGGYTF
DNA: TGTGCCACCAGTGATTCATGGGGTGGCTACACCTTC

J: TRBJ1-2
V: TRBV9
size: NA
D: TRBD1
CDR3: CASSLQTGAIYGYTF
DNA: TGTGCCAGCAGCTTACAGACAGGGGCGATCTATGGCTACACCTTC

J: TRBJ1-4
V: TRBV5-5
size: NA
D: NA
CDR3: CASSLDLAGTSNEKLFF
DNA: TGTGCCAGCAGCTTGGATTTGGCGGGGACATCTAATGAAAAACTGTTTTTT

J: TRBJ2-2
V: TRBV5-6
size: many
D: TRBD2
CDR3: CASSSRLAQTGELFF
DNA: TGTGCCAGCAGCTCGCGACTAGCCCAAACCGGGGAGCTGTTTTTT

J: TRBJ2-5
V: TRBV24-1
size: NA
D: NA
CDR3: CATSDHTRYQETQYF
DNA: TGTGCCACCAGTGATCACACACGGTACCAAGAGACCCAGTACTTC

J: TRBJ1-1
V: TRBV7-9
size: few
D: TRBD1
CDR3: CASSFGTGGPAEAFF
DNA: TGTGCCAGCAGCTTCGGGACAGGCGGTCCCGCTGAAGCTTTCTTT

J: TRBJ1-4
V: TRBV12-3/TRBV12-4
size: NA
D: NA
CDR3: CASSFPPRAGPPRGYNKLFF
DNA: TGTGCCAGCAGTTTCCCCCCCAGGGCAGGGCCCCCCCGAGGGTACAATAAACTGTTTTTT

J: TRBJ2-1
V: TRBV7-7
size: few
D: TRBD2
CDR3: CASSLGGGLNSGRYNEQFF
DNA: TGTGCTAGCAGCTTAGGGGGTGGACTGAATAGCGGGAGATACAATGAGCAGTTCTTC

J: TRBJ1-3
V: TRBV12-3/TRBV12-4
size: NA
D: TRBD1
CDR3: CASSPRTGISGNTIYF
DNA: TGTGCCAGCAGTCCCCGGACAGGGATATCTGGAAACACCATATATTTT

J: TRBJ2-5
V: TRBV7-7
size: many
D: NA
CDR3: CASSSDYQETQYF
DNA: TGTGCCAGCAGCTCGGACTACCAAGAGACCCAGTACTTC

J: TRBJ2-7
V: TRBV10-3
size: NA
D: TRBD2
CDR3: CAISESGTIPYEQYF
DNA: TGTGCCATCAGTGAGTCCGGGACTATACCCTACGAGCAGTACTTC

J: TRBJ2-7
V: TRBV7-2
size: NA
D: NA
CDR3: CASSGNREAYEQYF
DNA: TGTGCCAGCAGCGGGAACAGGGAAGCCTACGAGCAGTACTTC

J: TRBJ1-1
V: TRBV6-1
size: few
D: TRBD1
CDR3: CASRTGVKNTEAFF
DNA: TGTGCCAGCAGGACAGGGGTGAAGAACACTGAAGCTTTCTTT

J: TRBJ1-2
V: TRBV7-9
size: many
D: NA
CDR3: CASSPPATGGYTF
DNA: TGTGCCAGCAGCCCCCCAGCGACAGGTGGCTACACCTTC

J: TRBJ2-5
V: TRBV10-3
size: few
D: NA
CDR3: CAISDGGPYYF
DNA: TGTGCCATCAGTGATGGGGGGCCCTATTACTTC

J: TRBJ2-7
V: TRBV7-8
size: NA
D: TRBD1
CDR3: CASSPDRGGTYEQYF
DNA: TGTGCCAGCAGCCCCGACAGGGGGGGAACCTACGAGCAGTACTTC

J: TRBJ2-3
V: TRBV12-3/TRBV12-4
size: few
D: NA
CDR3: CASKAGSTDTQYF
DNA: TGTGCCAGCAAGGCTGGATCCACAGATACGCAGTATTTT

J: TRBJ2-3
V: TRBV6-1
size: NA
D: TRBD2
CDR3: CASSRLAVGTDTQYF
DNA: TGTGCCAGCAGCAGACTAGCGGTTGGCACAGATACGCAGTATTTT

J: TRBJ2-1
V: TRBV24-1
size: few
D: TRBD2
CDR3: CATSDRTSGSLNEQFF
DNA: TGTGCCACCAGTGACAGGACTAGCGGGAGTCTCAATGAGCAGTTCTTC

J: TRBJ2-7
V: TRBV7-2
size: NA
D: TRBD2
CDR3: CASSRTGTSGEQYF
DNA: TGTGCCAGCAGCCGTACCGGGACTAGCGGCGAGCAGTACTTC

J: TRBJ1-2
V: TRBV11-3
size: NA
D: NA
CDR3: CASSYKALYGYTF
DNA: TGTGCCAGCAGCTACAAGGCCCTCTATGGCTACACCTTC

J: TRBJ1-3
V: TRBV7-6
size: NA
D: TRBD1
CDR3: CASSPRTGDSGNTIYF
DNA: TGTGCCAGCAGCCCAAGAACAGGGGACTCTGGAAACACCATATATTTT

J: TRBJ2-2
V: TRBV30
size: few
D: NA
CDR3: CAWSPDTGELFF
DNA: TGTGCCTGGAGTCCCGACACCGGGGAGCTGTTTTTT

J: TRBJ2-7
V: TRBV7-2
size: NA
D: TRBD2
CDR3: CASSSSGGAFYEQYF
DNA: TGTGCCAGCAGCTCCAGCGGGGGGGCCTTCTACGAGCAGTACTTC

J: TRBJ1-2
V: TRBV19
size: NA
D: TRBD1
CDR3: CATRSTGQGYGYTF
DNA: TGTGCCACCCGATCGACGGGACAGGGCTATGGCTACACCTTC

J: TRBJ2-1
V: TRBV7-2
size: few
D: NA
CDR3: CASSQDSREQFF
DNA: TGTGCCAGCAGCCAGGACAGCCGTGAGCAGTTCTTC

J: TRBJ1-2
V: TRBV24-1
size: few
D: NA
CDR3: CATSGNNYGYTF
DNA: TGTGCCACCAGTGGCAATAACTATGGCTACACCTTC

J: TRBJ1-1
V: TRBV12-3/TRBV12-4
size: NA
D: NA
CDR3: CASSLTLVQNTEAFF
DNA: TGTGCCAGCAGTTTGACTCTGGTTCAGAACACTGAAGCTTTCTTT

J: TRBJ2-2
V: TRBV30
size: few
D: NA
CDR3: CAWRDFMNTGELFF
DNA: TGTGCCTGGAGGGACTTCATGAACACCGGGGAGCTGTTTTTT

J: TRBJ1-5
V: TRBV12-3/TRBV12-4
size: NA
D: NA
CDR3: CASSPRVWPQHF
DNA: TGTGCCAGCAGTCCCCGAGTGTGGCCCCAGCATTTT

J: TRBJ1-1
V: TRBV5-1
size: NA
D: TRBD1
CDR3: CASSPDRAWEAFF
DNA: TGCGCCAGCAGCCCGGACAGGGCGTGGGAAGCTTTCTTT